This TCR beta chain was sequenced during a study of technical replicates of blood from four donors. The assay was immunoSEQ multiplex PCR, and TCRdb's table has in-frame clones only and misses some. Of tens of thousands of clones in the sample, around 90% were seen once. Source material: PBMCs. The sequence derives from a human donor in good health. Some clones in this sample may be carry-over from other donors' samples.

CDR3 residues: CASKIRVGYQPQHF. In DNA form, the CDR3 reads TGTGCCAGCAAGATCAGGGTCGGGTATCAGCCCCAGCATTTT. V and J are TRBV27 and TRBJ1-5, with a weak D call TRBD1 (5 bases). This CDR3 has 14 residues. The germline V gene has CDR1 MNHEY and CDR2 SMNVEV (reference sequence). The V and J ends lost 7 bases and 5 bases respectively, with 15 bases between them.